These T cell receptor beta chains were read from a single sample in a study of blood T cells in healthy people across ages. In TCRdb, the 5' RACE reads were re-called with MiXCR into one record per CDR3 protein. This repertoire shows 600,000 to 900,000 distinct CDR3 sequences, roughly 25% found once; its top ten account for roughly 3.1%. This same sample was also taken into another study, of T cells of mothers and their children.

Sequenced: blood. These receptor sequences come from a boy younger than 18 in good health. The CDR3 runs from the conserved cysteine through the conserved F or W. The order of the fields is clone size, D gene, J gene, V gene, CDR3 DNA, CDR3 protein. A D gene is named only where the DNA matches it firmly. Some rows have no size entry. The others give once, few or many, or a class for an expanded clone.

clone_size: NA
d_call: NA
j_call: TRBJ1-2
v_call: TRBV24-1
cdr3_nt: TGTGCCACCAGTGAAGCGACAGATCGCTACACCTTC
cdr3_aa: CATSEATDRYTF

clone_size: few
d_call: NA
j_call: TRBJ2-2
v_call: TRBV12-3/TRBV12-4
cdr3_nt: TGTGCCAGCAGAACCGGGACTGATAACACCGGGGAGCTGTTTTTT
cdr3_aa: CASRTGTDNTGELFF

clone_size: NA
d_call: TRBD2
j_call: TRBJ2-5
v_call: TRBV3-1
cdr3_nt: TGTGCCAGCAGCCAAGCTAGCGGAGGACGGGAGACCCAGTACTTC
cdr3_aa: CASSQASGGRETQYF

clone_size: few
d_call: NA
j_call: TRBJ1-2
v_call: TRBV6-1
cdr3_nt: TGTGCCAGCAGTGAAGCGGACAGTTACGGCTACACCTTC
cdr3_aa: CASSEADSYGYTF

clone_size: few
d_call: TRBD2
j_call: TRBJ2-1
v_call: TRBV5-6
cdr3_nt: TGTGCCAGCAGCCAAGCGGGAGTCTACAGAAATGAGCAGTTCTTC
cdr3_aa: CASSQAGVYRNEQFF

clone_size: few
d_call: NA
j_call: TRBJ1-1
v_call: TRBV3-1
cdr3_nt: TGTGCCAGCAGCCAAGCGGAACAGGGCCACGGCGCCACTGAAGCTTTCTTT
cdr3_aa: CASSQAEQGHGATEAFF

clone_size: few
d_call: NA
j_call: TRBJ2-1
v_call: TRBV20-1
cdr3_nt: TGCAGTGCTAGTAGGGGGGCCCTGGATGAGCAGTTCTTC
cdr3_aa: CSASRGALDEQFF

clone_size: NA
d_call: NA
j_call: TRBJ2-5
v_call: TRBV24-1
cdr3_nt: TGTGCCACCAGTGATGGGGCCAAGGGTGAGACCCAGTACTTC
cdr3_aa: CATSDGAKGETQYF

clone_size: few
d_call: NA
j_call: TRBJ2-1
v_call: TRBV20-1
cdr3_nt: TGCAGTGCCACCGTCCGGGGGGCGAGCTCCTACAATGAGCAGTTCTTC
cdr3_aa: CSATVRGASSYNEQFF

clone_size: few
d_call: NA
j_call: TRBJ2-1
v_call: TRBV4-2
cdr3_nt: TGTGCCAGCAGCCAAGAAAGCTCCTACAATGAGCAGTTCTTC
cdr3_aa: CASSQESSYNEQFF

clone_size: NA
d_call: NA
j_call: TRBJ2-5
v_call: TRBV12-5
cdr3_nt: TGTGCTAGTGCCCCTTACCAAGAGACCCAGTACTTC
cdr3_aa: CASAPYQETQYF

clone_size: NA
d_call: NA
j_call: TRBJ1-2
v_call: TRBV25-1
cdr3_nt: TGTGCCAGCAGTGGAGACGGCGCTCACTATGGCTACACCTTC
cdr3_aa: CASSGDGAHYGYTF

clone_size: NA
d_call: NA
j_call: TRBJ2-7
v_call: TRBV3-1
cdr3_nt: TGTGCCAGCAGCCAAGACGGGATGGGGTACGAGCAGTACTTC
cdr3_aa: CASSQDGMGYEQYF

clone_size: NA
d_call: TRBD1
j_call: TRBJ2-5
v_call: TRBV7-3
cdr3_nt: TGTGCCAGCAGCTCCGATGGACAGGGGGAAGTACAAGAGACCCAGTACTTC
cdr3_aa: CASSSDGQGEVQETQYF

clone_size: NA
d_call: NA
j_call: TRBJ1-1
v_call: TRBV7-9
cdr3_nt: TGTGCCAGCAGCGTGGGACGGGTTGAAGCTTTCTTT
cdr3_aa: CASSVGRVEAFF

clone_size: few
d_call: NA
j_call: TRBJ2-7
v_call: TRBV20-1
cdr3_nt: TGCAGTGCGGGGGGTTATGCCTACTACGAGCAGTACTTC
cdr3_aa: CSAGGYAYYEQYF

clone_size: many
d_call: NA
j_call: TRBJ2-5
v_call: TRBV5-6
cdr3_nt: TGTGCCAGCAGTTTATCCGGGACCCAGTACTTC
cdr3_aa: CASSLSGTQYF

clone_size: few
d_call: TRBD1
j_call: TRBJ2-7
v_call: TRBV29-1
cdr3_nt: TGCAGCGCGTCGGACAGGGAGTACGAGCAGTACTTC
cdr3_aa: CSASDREYEQYF

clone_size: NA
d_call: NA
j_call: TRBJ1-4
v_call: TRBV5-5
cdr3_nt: TGTGCCAGCAGCTCCGAGGGGCACTTTAATGAAAAACTGTTTTTT
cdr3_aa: CASSSEGHFNEKLFF

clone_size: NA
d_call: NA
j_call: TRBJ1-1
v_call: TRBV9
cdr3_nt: TGTGCCAGCAGCGTAGCTGAGAGGGGCACTGAAGCTTTCTTT
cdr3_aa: CASSVAERGTEAFF

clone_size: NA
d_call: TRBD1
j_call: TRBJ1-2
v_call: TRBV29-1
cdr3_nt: TGCAGCGTTTTTGTAACAGGGGGCAACTATGGCTACACCTTC
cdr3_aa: CSVFVTGGNYGYTF

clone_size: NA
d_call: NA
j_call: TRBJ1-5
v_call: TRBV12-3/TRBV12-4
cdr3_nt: TGTGCCAGCAGTTTTAGGCGCAATCAGCCCCAGCATTTT
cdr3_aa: CASSFRRNQPQHF

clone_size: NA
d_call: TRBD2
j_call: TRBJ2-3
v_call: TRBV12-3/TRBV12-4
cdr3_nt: TGTGCCAGCTCCCCGGGGGGTAGCGGGGGGGCCGTCGCAGATACGCAGTATTTT
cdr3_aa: CASSPGGSGGAVADTQYF

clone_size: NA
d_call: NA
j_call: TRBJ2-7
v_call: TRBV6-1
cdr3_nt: TGTGCCAGCAGTGAAGATAGAGGCGAGCAGTACTTC
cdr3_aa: CASSEDRGEQYF

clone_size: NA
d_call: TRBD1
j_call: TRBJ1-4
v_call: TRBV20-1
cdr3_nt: TGCAGTGCTAGTCAGGGGGAGGAAAAACTGTTTTTT
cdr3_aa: CSASQGEEKLFF

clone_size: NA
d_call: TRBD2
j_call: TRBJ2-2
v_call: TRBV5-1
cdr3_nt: TGCGCCAGCAGCTTTGGACTAGCGGGGGGGCCCACCGGGGAGCTGTTTTTT
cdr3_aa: CASSFGLAGGPTGELFF

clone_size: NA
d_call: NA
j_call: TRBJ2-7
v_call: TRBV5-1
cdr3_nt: TGCGCCAGCAGTGGGTCGGAAGGGGACACCTCCACCTACGAGCAGTACTTC
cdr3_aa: CASSGSEGDTSTYEQYF

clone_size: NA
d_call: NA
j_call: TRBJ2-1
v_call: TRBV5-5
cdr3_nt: TGTGCCAGCAGTTCAGGGACCAGCACATCCTACAATGAGCAGTTCTTC
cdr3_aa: CASSSGTSTSYNEQFF

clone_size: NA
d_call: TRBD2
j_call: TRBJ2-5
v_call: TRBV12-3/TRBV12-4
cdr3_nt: TGTGCCAGCAGAGAAGGTCTCTGGGGCGGGGGGGTAGAGACCCAGTACTTC
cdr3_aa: CASREGLWGGGVETQYF

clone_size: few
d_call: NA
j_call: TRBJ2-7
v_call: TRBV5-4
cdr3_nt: TGTGCCAGCAGCTCCGGGACGGAGAATCCCTACGAGCAGTACTTC
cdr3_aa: CASSSGTENPYEQYF

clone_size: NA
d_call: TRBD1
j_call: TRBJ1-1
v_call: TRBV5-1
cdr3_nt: TGCGCCAGCAGCCCCGGACAGGGGGCGTCGGACACTGAAGCTTTCTTT
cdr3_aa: CASSPGQGASDTEAFF

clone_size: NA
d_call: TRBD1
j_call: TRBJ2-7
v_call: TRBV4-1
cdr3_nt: TGCGCCAGCAGTCCGACAGGGGGTTGGGATGAGCAGTACTTC
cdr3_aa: CASSPTGGWDEQYF

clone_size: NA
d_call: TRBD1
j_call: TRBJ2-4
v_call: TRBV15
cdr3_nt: TGTGCCACCAGCAGAGGGACTCAGGGGGCAAGCAAAAACATTCAGTACTTC
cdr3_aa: CATSRGTQGASKNIQYF

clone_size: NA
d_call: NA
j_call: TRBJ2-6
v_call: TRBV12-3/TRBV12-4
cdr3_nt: TGTGCCAGCAGTACCTGGTCTGGGGCCAACGTCCTGACTTTC
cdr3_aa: CASSTWSGANVLTF

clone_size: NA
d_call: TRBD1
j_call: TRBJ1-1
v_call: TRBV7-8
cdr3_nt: TGTGCCAGCAGCTTAGAGCAGGGGGCGTTGAACACTGAAGCTTTCTTT
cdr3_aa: CASSLEQGALNTEAFF

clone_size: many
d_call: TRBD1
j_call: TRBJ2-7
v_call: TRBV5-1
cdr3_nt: TGCGCCAGCAGCTTGGGTGGGACAGATTCCTACGAGCAGTACTTC
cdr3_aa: CASSLGGTDSYEQYF

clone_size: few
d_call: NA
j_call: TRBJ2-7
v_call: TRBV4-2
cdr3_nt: TGTGCCAGCAGCCACCGAGGGAGTACCTACGAGCAGTACTTC
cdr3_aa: CASSHRGSTYEQYF